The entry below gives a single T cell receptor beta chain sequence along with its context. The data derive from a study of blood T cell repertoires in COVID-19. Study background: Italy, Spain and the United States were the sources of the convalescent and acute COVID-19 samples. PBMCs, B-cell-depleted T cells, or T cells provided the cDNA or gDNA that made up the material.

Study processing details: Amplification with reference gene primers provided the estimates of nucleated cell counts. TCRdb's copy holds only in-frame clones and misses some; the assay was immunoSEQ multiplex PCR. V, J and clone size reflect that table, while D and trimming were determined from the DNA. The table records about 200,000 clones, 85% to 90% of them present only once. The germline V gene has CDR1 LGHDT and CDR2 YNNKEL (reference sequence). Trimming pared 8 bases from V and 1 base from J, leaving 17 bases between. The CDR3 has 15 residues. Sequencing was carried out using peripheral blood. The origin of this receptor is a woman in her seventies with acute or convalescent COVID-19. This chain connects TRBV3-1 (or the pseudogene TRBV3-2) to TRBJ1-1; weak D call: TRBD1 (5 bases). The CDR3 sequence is CASRRGSATNTEAFF. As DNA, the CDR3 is TGTGCCAGCCGCCGGGGCTCAGCCACGAACACTGAAGCTTTCTTT.